Listed below are T cell receptor beta chains from one sample, sequenced in a study of CD8 T cells in ankylosing spondylitis. TCRdb redid the calling of the 5' RACE reads with MiXCR, one entry per CDR3 protein. Of roughly 100,000 distinct CDR3 sequences in the sample, over 6.5% were seen once. The material sequenced was blood, either unsorted or a sorted T cell fraction (not recorded which). These receptors originate from a male donor with ankylosing spondylitis or in good health (not recorded which). The CDR3 runs from the conserved cysteine through the conserved F or W. Each record gives: V gene, clone size, D gene, J gene, CDR3 DNA, CDR3 protein. A D gene is named only where the DNA matches it firmly. Clone size, where shown, is once, few, many, or a class for clones that have expanded.

v_gene: TRBV11-2
abundance: many
d_gene: NA
j_gene: TRBJ2-1
CDR3nt: TGTGCCAGCAGCTTAGATCGGAGGGGGAATGAGCAGTTCTTC
CDR3aa: CASSLDRRGNEQFF

v_gene: TRBV20-1
abundance: NA
d_gene: NA
j_gene: TRBJ2-3
CDR3nt: TGCAGTGCAGAAGCCACAGGGTCGGTAGATACGCAGTATTTT
CDR3aa: CSAEATGSVDTQYF

v_gene: TRBV7-8
abundance: many
d_gene: NA
j_gene: TRBJ2-4
CDR3nt: TGTGCCAGCAGCTTATTGCTAGAATCAGGGATTCAGTACTTC
CDR3aa: CASSLLLESGIQYF

v_gene: TRBV7-9
abundance: NA
d_gene: NA
j_gene: TRBJ1-1
CDR3nt: TGTGCCAGCAGCTTAGAGGGGCCAACTGAGGCAGCTTTCTTT
CDR3aa: CASSLEGPTEAAFF

v_gene: TRBV4-3
abundance: NA
d_gene: TRBD2
j_gene: TRBJ2-1
CDR3nt: TGCGCCAGCAGCCAAGGGCTAGCGGGGGCCTACAATGAGCAGTTCTTC
CDR3aa: CASSQGLAGAYNEQFF

v_gene: TRBV7-2
abundance: few
d_gene: NA
j_gene: TRBJ2-7
CDR3nt: TGTGCCAGCAGCCCCCAGGAGGGCCACGAGCAGTACTTC
CDR3aa: CASSPQEGHEQYF

v_gene: TRBV20-1
abundance: NA
d_gene: NA
j_gene: TRBJ2-7
CDR3nt: TGCAGTGCTCCGGTGACCCAGAAAGATTACGAGCAGTACTTC
CDR3aa: CSAPVTQKDYEQYF

v_gene: TRBV6-4
abundance: NA
d_gene: TRBD1
j_gene: TRBJ1-1
CDR3nt: TGTGCCAGCAGTGCGGGACAGACCACTGAAACTTTCTTT
CDR3aa: CASSAGQTTETFF

v_gene: TRBV11-2
abundance: many
d_gene: TRBD2
j_gene: TRBJ2-3
CDR3nt: TGTGCCAGCAGCTTAGAACGGGGGGACACAGATACGCAGTATTTT
CDR3aa: CASSLERGDTDTQYF

v_gene: TRBV20-1
abundance: many
d_gene: TRBD2
j_gene: TRBJ2-3
CDR3nt: TGCAGTGCTCGAGGACTAGCTGAGAGAACAGATACGCAGTATTTT
CDR3aa: CSARGLAERTDTQYF

v_gene: TRBV6-2/TRBV6-3
abundance: few
d_gene: TRBD2
j_gene: TRBJ2-5
CDR3nt: TGTGCCAGCATTACTAGCGGGGGGCAAGAGACCCAGTACTTC
CDR3aa: CASITSGGQETQYF

v_gene: TRBV7-2
abundance: many
d_gene: NA
j_gene: TRBJ2-3
CDR3nt: TGTGCCAGCAGCTTAAGGGGTCTAGCGATCACAGATACGCAGTATTTT
CDR3aa: CASSLRGLAITDTQYF

v_gene: TRBV11-2
abundance: many
d_gene: TRBD2
j_gene: TRBJ2-7
CDR3nt: TGTGCCAGCAGCCATCGGACTAGCTACGAGCAGTACTTC
CDR3aa: CASSHRTSYEQYF

v_gene: TRBV7-8
abundance: many
d_gene: NA
j_gene: TRBJ1-2
CDR3nt: TGTGCCAGCAGCTTAGCGCCGGGGGTATATGGCTACACCTTC
CDR3aa: CASSLAPGVYGYTF